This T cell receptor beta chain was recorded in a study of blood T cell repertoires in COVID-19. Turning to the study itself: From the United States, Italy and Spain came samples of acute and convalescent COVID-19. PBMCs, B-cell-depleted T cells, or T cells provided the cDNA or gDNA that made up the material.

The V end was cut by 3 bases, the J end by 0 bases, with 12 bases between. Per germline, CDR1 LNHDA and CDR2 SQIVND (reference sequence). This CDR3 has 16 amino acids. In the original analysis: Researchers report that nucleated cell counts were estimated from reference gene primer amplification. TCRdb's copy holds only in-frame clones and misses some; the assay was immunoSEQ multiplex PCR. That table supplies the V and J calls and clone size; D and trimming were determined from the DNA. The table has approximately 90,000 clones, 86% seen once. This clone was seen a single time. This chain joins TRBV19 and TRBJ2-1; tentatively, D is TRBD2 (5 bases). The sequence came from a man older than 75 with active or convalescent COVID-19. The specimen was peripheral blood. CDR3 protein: CASSIPSRSSYNEQFF. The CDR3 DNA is TGTGCCAGTAGTATCCCTAGCAGGAGCTCCTACAATGAGCAGTTCTTC.